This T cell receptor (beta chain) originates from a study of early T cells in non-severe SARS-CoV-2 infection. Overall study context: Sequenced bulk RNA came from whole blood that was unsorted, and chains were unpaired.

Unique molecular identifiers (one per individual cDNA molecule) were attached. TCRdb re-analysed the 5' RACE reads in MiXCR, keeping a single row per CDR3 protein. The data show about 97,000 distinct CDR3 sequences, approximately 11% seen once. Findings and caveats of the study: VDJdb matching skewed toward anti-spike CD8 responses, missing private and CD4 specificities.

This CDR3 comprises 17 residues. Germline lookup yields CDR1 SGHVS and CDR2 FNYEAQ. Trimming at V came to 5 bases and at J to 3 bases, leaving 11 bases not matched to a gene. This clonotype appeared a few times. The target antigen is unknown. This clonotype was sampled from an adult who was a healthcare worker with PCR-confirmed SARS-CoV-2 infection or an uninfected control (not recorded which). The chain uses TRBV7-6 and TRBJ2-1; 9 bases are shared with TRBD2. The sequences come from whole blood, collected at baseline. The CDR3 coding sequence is TGTGCCAGCAGCCCGGGGATAGCGGGAGACGGCTACAATGAGCAGTTCTTC. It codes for CASSPGIAGDGYNEQFF.